The next 9 T cell receptor beta chains were all read from a single sample in a study of cytomegalovirus exposure and HLA in healthy donors. Primers included in the PCR were 60 Vbeta and 13 Jbeta primers. Clones were sequenced by immunoSEQ multiplex PCR, and TCRdb holds only the in-frame ones, with some missing. The repertoire includes fewer than 200,000 clones, 81% of them detected once, and roughly 3.1% sits in the top ten. Sequenced: PBMCs. The receptors derive from a man aged 40-49 years in good health and CMV-seropositive.

The J gene is TRBJ1-2, the V gene TRBV7-9, with D possibly being TRBD1 (6 bases). From germline, CDR1 is SEHNR and CDR2 FQNEAQ (reference sequence). The CDR3 has 11 residues. The V end lost 4 bases, the J end lost 7 bases, and 7 bases lay between the germline ends. CDR3 coding DNA: TGTGCCAGCAGCTCAGGGGCTGGCTACACCTTC. Its translation is CASSSGAGYTF.

The chain links TRBV27 to TRBJ1-5; D might be TRBD1 (5 bases). CDR3 size: 14 residues. Germline V lookup: CDR1 MNHEY, CDR2 SMNVEV (reference sequence). Trimming shortened V by 3 bases and J by 3 bases, and 9 bases separated the two germline ends. CDR3 DNA sequence: TGTGCCAGCAGTTTGCCGGGGGACAATCAGCCCCAGCATTTT. Translation: CASSLPGDNQPQHF.

This chain links TRBV6-5 with TRBJ1-1, with 8 bases lining up with TRBD1. This CDR3 has 15 amino acids. Germline V gene lookup returns CDR1 MNHEY and CDR2 SVGAGI. V dropped 5 bases and J dropped 3; count of bases not matched to a gene: 8. Here the CDR3 reads CASSASGTGHTEAFF. CDR3 DNA: TGTGCCAGCAGTGCATCCGGGACAGGACACACTGAAGCTTTCTTT.

V and J are TRBV7-8 and TRBJ1-1; D gene unclear. The germline V and J ends were trimmed by 3 bases and 5 bases, with 10 bases remaining between them. CDR3 length equals 13 residues. CDR1 SGHVS and CDR2 FQNEAQ come from the germline V gene. DNA of the CDR3: TGTGCCAGCAGCTTCTGGGGAGGTACTGAAGCTTTCTTT. Its protein product is CASSFWGGTEAFF.

The chain has TRBV19 and TRBJ1-5; the D is unclear. Germline CDR1 LNHDA, CDR2 SQIVND (reference sequence). V was pared by 6 bases and J by 11 bases, with 14 bases between. This CDR3 region has 12 residues. CDR3 in amino acids: CASSLLPGAQHF. The CDR3 bases are TGTGCCAGTAGCCTCCTCCCCGGGGCCCAGCATTTT. The full variable domain, with the rest looked up from reference TRBV19 and TRBJ1-5, is DGGITQSPKYLFRKEGQNVTLSCEQNLNHDAMYWYRQDPGQGLRLIYYSQIVNDFQKGDIAEGYSVSREKKESFPLTVTSAQKNPTAFYLCASSLLPGAQHFGDGTRLSIL.

Only one count was recorded for this clone. This chain connects TRBV2 to TRBJ2-1; TRBD2 is a possible D gene (6 bases). V lost 4 bases to trimming and J lost 3 bases, with 13 bases between them. Looked up from germline, CDR1 is SNHLY and CDR2 is FYNNEI. The CDR3 is 15 residues long. CDR3 sequence reads: CASSAAAGNYNEQFF. The CDR3, as DNA: TGTGCCAGCAGTGCAGCGGCGGGAAACTACAATGAGCAGTTCTTC.

In DNA, the CDR3 is TGTGCCATCAGAGGACAGTTGAATCAGCCCCAGCATTTT. Translation: CAIRGQLNQPQHF. This chain links TRBV6-1 with TRBJ1-5; the D gene is possibly TRBD1 (6 bases). The CDR3 covers 13 residues. The V end was cut by 10 bases, the J end by 4 bases, with 14 bases between. Germline assignment: CDR1 MNHNS and CDR2 SASEGT.

The rearrangement joins TRBV15 to TRBJ2-3; D is uncertain. V was clipped by 4 bases and J by 2 bases, with 10 bases between them. Germline V gene sequence: CDR1 LNHNV, CDR2 YYDKDF (reference sequence). The CDR3 loop spans 14 amino acids. CDR3: CATSKEETTDTQYF. In DNA form, the CDR3 reads TGTGCCACCAGCAAAGAGGAGACCACAGATACGCAGTATTTT.

The J gene is TRBJ2-2, the V gene TRBV7-2; 7 bases match TRBD2. Germline V gene lookup returns CDR1 SGHTA and CDR2 FQGNSA. V was pared by 3 bases and J by 2 bases, with 3 bases of the junction left unmatched. The CDR3 spans 15 residues. The CDR3 reads CASSLPGGNTGELFF. The CDR3 region has the DNA TGTGCCAGCAGCTTGCCGGGGGGAAACACCGGGGAGCTGTTTTTT.